The source of this T cell receptor beta chain is a study of CD4+ T cells in melanoma. Study-level results: Diverse differentiation states were reported for melanoma neoantigen-specific CD4+ T cells. A reported correlation linked neoantigen-specific CD4+ T cells to CD8+, macrophage and B cell function.

On this clone: Its matching antigen is unknown.

The V gene's germline CDR1 is SGHVS and CDR2 FNYEAQ. This CDR3 is built from 15 residues. The V and J ends lost 4 bases and 6 bases respectively, with 16 bases between them. Only in-frame clones appear in the TCRdb table, and some are missing; sequencing was by immunoSEQ multiplex PCR. The table shows about 18,000 clones, with roughly 80% occurring only once. The rearrangement links TRBV7-6 to TRBJ2-1; no clear D. The clonotype was recovered from a human donor with melanoma. Specimen: cells from a culture (not recorded whether cultured in vitro). Written as DNA, the CDR3 is TGTGCCAGCAGCTCACTCTCTCTAAGCTCCAATGAGCAGTTCTTC. The encoded protein is CASSSLSLSSNEQFF.